The sequence of this TCR beta chain was determined in a study of blood T cell repertoires in COVID-19. This clone appeared a single time. Data came from immunoSEQ multiplex PCR; TCRdb stores just in-frame clones and leaves some out. The table shows about 35,000 clones, with under 85% occurring only once. The trim removed 1 base at V and 2 bases at J, leaving 6 bases unmatched. This CDR3 has 16 residues. Germline V gives CDR1 SGHNT, CDR2 YYREEE (reference sequence). The rearrangement uses TRBV5-4 and TRBJ2-4; 7 bases line up with TRBD1. The sequenced sample was peripheral blood. The source of this sequence is a man older than 75 with acute or convalescent COVID-19. This chain's CDR3 is CASSLYNRGPKNIQYF. CDR3 sequence (DNA): TGTGCCAGCAGCTTGTACAACAGGGGACCCAAAAACATTCAGTACTTC.